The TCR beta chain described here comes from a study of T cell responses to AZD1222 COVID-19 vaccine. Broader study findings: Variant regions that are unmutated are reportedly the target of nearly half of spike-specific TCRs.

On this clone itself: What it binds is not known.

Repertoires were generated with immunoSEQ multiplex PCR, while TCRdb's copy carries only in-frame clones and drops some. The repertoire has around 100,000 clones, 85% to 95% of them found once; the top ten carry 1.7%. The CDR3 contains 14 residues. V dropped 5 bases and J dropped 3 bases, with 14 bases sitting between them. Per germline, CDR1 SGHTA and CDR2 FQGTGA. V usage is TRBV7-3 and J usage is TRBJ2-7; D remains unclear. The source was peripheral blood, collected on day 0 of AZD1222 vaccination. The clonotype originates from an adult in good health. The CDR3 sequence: CASSPGPGYYEQYF. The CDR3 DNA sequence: TGTGCCAGCAGCCCTGGGCCGGGCTACTACGAGCAGTACTTC.